This TCR beta chain was identified during a study of T cells after yellow fever vaccination. Concerning this clonotype: Its antigen remains unidentified.

This CDR3 comprises 12 residues. CDR1 and CDR2 (germline): SGHRS, YFSETQ. Trimming cost V 1 base and J 6 bases, with 6 bases left between them. Each CDR3 protein gets one entry after TCRdb re-called the 5' RACE reads with MiXCR. The table records approximately 250,000 distinct CDR3 sequences, around 6.7% of them present only once. General observations from the study: Across the CD4 and CD8 compartments, a small share of clonotypes was present in both.

The chain recombines TRBV5-1 with TRBJ2-3; D remains unclear. This TCR was sampled from a man between 25 and 39 years old who received the YFV17D yellow fever vaccine. The sample was CD4+ T cells sorted from PBMCs, taken on the day of the yellow fever booster vaccination. The CDR3: CASSLYLDTQYF. The DNA for the CDR3 is TGCGCCAGCAGCTTGTATTTGGATACGCAGTATTTT.